These 15 T cell receptor beta chains were sequenced from one sample in a study of response to subunit inactivated influenza vaccine. Each CDR3 protein is one row after TCRdb ran MiXCR on the RT-PCR reads. The sample contains some 160,000 distinct CDR3 sequences, roughly a tenth of which appear only once. Material: non-naive T cells sorted from PBMCs, obtained roughly 48 days after vaccination. Every receptor here comes from a man over 45 who received an inactivated influenza vaccine.

This clonotype was seen ten or more times. The V call is TRBV20-1, the J call TRBJ1-5, with 7 bases that match TRBD1. The germline CDR1 and CDR2 sequences are DFQATT and SNEGSKA (reference sequence). Unmatched junction bases numbered 5, after V lost 0 bases and J lost 3 bases. This CDR3 comprises 15 residues. The CDR3 nucleotides read TGCAGTGCTAGAGATCGGGACAGATACAATCAGCCCCAGCATTTT. It translates to CSARDRDRYNQPQHF.

This clonotype appeared many times. The chain is built from TRBV7-9 and TRBJ2-2; 10 positions match TRBD1. The J segment lost 5 bases and the V segment lost 0 bases, leaving 0 bases of the junction unmatched. The CDR3 is 15 amino acids. CDR1 SEHNR and CDR2 FQNEAQ come from the germline V gene (reference sequence). The CDR3 reads CASSLAGQGTGELFF. In nucleotides, the CDR3 is TGTGCCAGCAGCTTAGCGGGACAGGGGACCGGGGAGCTGTTTTTT.

With respect to this clonotype: This may stem from a read error, because a much larger clone lies one nucleotide away. The rearrangement links TRBV4-1 to TRBJ2-3, with 10 bases aligning to TRBD2. From germline, CDR1 is MGHRA and CDR2 YSYEKL. The CDR3 is made up of 17 amino acids. CDR3 DNA sequence: TGCACCAGCAGCCAAGGCGCTGGTAGCGGGGGGATAGATACGCAGTATTTT. This sequence encodes CTSSQGAGSGGIDTQYF.

This clonotype showed up many times. This chain links TRBV5-1 with TRBJ2-7; D could derive from TRBD1 or TRBD2 (5 bases each). The germline V and J ends were trimmed by 0 bases and 2 bases, with 18 bases remaining between them. The CDR3 is 17 amino acids. CDR1 and CDR2 (germline): SGHRS, YFSETQ. The CDR3 bases are TGCGCCAGCAGCTTGGGCTTCTCCGGGACGGTAGCCTACGAGCAGTACTTC. Translating it yields CASSLGFSGTVAYEQYF.

This clonotype has more than one count but fewer than ten. The chain employs TRBV9 and TRBJ2-2; unclear D gene. Germline loops: CDR1 SGDLS, CDR2 YYNGEE. V was cut by 1 base and J by 6 bases, with 10 bases left in between. The CDR3 is 14 residues long. This CDR3 reads CASSVNQRPGELFF. The CDR3, as DNA: TGTGCCAGCAGCGTAAACCAGCGACCCGGGGAGCTGTTTTTT.

This clonotype was detected a few times. The V gene is TRBV9, the J gene TRBJ2-1; D not resolved. Germline-derived CDR1 and CDR2 are SGDLS and YYNGEE. This CDR3 has 12 residues. Between the trimmed V and J ends, which lost 0 bases and 8 bases, there was a span of 6 bases. This chain's CDR3 is CASSVAGYEQFF. CDR3 bases: TGTGCCAGCAGCGTAGCGGGCTATGAGCAGTTCTTC.

V and J are TRBV28 and TRBJ2-5; D possibly corresponds to TRBD2 (5 bases). With 5 bases removed from V and 5 bases from J, the gap between germline ends came to 9 bases. The CDR3 length is 12 residues. CDR1 MDHEN and CDR2 SYDVKM come from the germline V gene. The CDR3 bases are TGTGCCAGCAGTGGGCCGGGGGAGACCCAGTACTTC. Protein: CASSGPGETQYF. The variable domain in full, completed from reference TRBV28 and TRBJ2-5, reads DVKVTQSSRYLVKRTGEKVFLECVQDMDHENMFWYRQDPGLGLRLIYFSYDVKMKEKGDIPEGYSVSREKKERFSLILESASTNQTSMYLCASSGPGETQYFGPGTRLLVL.

In this sample, this clonotype turned up many times. This sequence joins TRBV18 and TRBJ1-1; no definite D call. Deletions cut 1 base from V and 1 base from J, with 4 bases between. The CDR3 is made up of 13 amino acids. Germline CDR1 is KGHSH and CDR2 is LQKENI. The CDR3, as DNA: TGTGCCAGCTCACCACAGGGGAACACTGAAGCTTTCTTT. This codes for CASSPQGNTEAFF.

This clonotype was counted many times. The chain couples TRBV3-1 to TRBJ2-5; unclear D gene. V lost 2 bases and J lost 3, with 4 bases in between. Germline V lookup: CDR1 LGHDT, CDR2 YNNKEL (reference sequence). This CDR3 has 12 amino acids. In nucleotides, the CDR3 is TGTGCCAGCAGCCAATTTGAAGAGACCCAGTACTTC. It specifies CASSQFEETQYF.

V is TRBV6-2 or TRBV6-3 and J is TRBJ1-1, with a possible D match to TRBD1 (6 bases). V was shortened by 6 bases and J by 4 bases, with 18 bases between the two germline ends. This CDR3 contains 15 residues. Germline CDR1 MNHEY, CDR2 SVGEGT. The CDR3 region has the DNA TGTGCCAGCAGCCCCTACCGACAGGCTGGCACTGAAGCTTTCTTT. Its translation: CASSPYRQAGTEAFF.

Ten or more counts support this clonotype. The genes are TRBV5-1 and TRBJ1-6; D call uncertain. The CDR3 spans 15 residues. CDR1 and CDR2 (germline): SGHRS, YFSETQ. V lost 0 bases and J lost 9, with 13 bases in between. CDR3 DNA sequence: TGCGCCAGCAGCTTGGGTCAGCATGCCGCTTCACCCCTCCACTTT. Its translation: CASSLGQHAASPLHF.

This clonotype appeared a few times. The chain uses TRBV12-3 or TRBV12-4 and TRBJ2-5; 7 nucleotides match TRBD1. The ends lost 3 bases at V and 3 bases at J; junction bases unmatched: 4. The CDR3 has 14 amino acids. In DNA form, the CDR3 reads TGTGCCAGCAGTTTGGGACAGACTAAAGAGACCCAGTACTTC. It codes for CASSLGQTKETQYF.

In this sample, this clonotype turned up a few times. This rearrangement joins TRBV7-9 to TRBJ2-7; D is unresolved. This CDR3 has 14 amino acids. Trimming took off 2 bases at V and 2 bases at J, with 10 bases between the two ends. Germline V gene data show CDR1 as SEHNR and CDR2 as FQNEAQ (reference sequence). The CDR3 here is CASSLSGRTYEQYF. The CDR3 nucleotides are TGTGCCAGCAGCTTATCAGGCAGGACCTACGAGCAGTACTTC.

This clonotype was seen only a few times. DNA for the CDR3: TGTGCCAGTAGTATCGGGGGGAGGACAGATACGCAGTATTTT. It yields the protein CASSIGGRTDTQYF. This rearrangement joins TRBV19 to TRBJ2-3; 7 bases map to TRBD2. Per germline, CDR1 LNHDA and CDR2 SQIVND (reference sequence). With 3 bases clipped from V and 3 bases from J, the junction kept 3 bases outside the gene matches. The CDR3 is 14 residues long.

The chain recombines TRBV6-5 with TRBJ1-6; perhaps TRBD1 as D (6 bases). Germline assignment: CDR1 MNHEY and CDR2 SVGAGI. This CDR3 has 16 amino acids. With 2 bases removed from V and 4 bases from J, the gap between germline ends came to 12 bases. CDR3 DNA: TGTGCCAGCAGTTACCCGGCAGGGGATTATAATTCACCCCTCCACTTT. This sequence encodes CASSYPAGDYNSPLHF.